This TCR beta chain was recorded in a study of T cells in localized non-small cell lung cancer. This table comes from immunoSEQ multiplex PCR, and its TCRdb copy is limited to in-frame clones, with some not included. The sample records 20,000 to 30,000 clones, around 93% being singletons. Of note for this clone: The antigen is unknown.

Points from the study as a whole: Elevated circulating T cell density in blood was associated with longer overall survival. Uninvolved adjacent lung had more T cell clonality than any other tissue, topping tumor. Of the top 100 tumor clones, median approximately 50 were in adjacent lung, about 26 among its top 100.

CDR3 length: 16 residues. This clonotype was obtained from a female donor at least 60 years old with stage II squamous cell lung carcinoma. This chain joins TRBV21-1 and TRBJ1-1; whether TRBD1, the table's D call, matches the DNA was not checked. TRBV21-1 is described as a pseudogene. The sequencing here drew on peripheral blood, taken before any cancer treatment. The DNA for the CDR3 is TGTGCCAGCAGCAACGGCCCGAGGACAGTGAACACTGAAGCTTTCTTT. Encoded protein: CASSNGPRTVNTEAFF.